This entry is about one TCR beta chain. This record belongs to a study of T cell changes during pregnancy in multiple sclerosis. Sequencing used immunoSEQ multiplex PCR; TCRdb keeps in-frame clones, though not all of them. The table has under 65,000 clones, roughly 89% seen once. This CDR3 spans 13 amino acids. Germline V CDR1 and CDR2: SNHLY, FYNNEI. The V gene lost 6 bases and the J gene lost 2 bases, with 10 bases spanning the gap. Here the sequenced sample was peripheral blood, taken in the second trimester of pregnancy. This sequence was found in a female donor with multiple sclerosis, enrolled in a pregnancy study. The chain recombines TRBV2 with TRBJ1-2; D perhaps matches TRBD1 (5 bases). The CDR3 spells CASRDQGNYGYTF. The CDR3 DNA reads TGTGCCAGCAGGGACCAGGGCAACTATGGCTACACCTTC.